This is a list of T cell receptor beta chains from one sample in a study of OX40 agonist ivuxolimab in advanced cancers. Generated by immunoSEQ multiplex PCR, the TCRdb table keeps only in-frame clones and is missing some. The profile shows under 100,000 clones, about 91% of them singletons. The sequenced sample was CD4+ or CD8+ T cells sorted from blood, obtained in a trial of the OX40 agonist ivuxolimab. These receptors were collected from an adult with an advanced solid tumor such as melanoma, head and neck, liver or kidney cancer. CDR3s include the opening cysteine and the closing phenylalanine or tryptophan. Fields, in order: V gene, CDR3 protein.

V: TRBV18; CDR3: CASSPPGTGGYEQYF
V: TRBV10-3; CDR3: CAIFGQEAGHYGYTF
V: TRBV29-1; CDR3: CSVQGASNYGYTF
V: TRBV25-1; CDR3: CASRASGPYVDTQYF
V: TRBV19; CDR3: CASSIAGEVYNEQFF
V: TRBV7-2; CDR3: CASSNSFYNEQFF
V: TRBV19; CDR3: CASRITGENGYTF
V: TRBV6-5; CDR3: CASSQGDGYTF
V: TRBV5-7; CDR3: CASRIPNRAGGEQETQYF
V: TRBV7-2; CDR3: CASSLVSGTGGGEQYF
V: TRBV5-1; CDR3: CASSLEAPDEKLFF
V: TRBV25-1; CDR3: CASSETGRNEQFF
V: TRBV6-5; CDR3: CASSYWTDDNSPLHF
V: TRBV19; CDR3: CATTGLSSYNEQFF
V: TRBV30; CDR3: CAWSPGGNQPQHF
V: TRBV7-9; CDR3: CASRLAGASRGGELFF
V: TRBV12-2; CDR3: CASRLASRLAGAPAATYNEQFF
V: TRBV30; CDR3: CAWSVLETQYF
V: TRBV7-7; CDR3: CASSFTLSDTQYF
V: TRBV10-3; CDR3: CATQRQGDGTQYF
V: TRBV11-3; CDR3: CASSAGQGSYEQYF
V: TRBV28; CDR3: CASRRTGPDTQYF
V: TRBV11-1; CDR3: CASSFTDRGLYEQYF
V: TRBV28; CDR3: CASSSIGRVNTEAFF
V: TRBV30; CDR3: CAWTRERTRGTEAFF
V: TRBV5-1; CDR3: CASSLGDANTGELFF
V: TRBV19; CDR3: CASSPRGRGSSQPQHF
V: TRBV13; CDR3: CASSSAVVLTDTQYF
V: TRBV28; CDR3: CASSIHGSGYTF
V: TRBV7-9; CDR3: CASGRNTGVNEKLFF
V: TRBV27; CDR3: CASSLFFGRGIDEQYF